The source of this T cell receptor (beta chain) is a study of T cells after posttransplantation cyclophosphamide. Sampled 1 year posttransplant, controls received myeloablative marrow transplants, methotrexate and a calcineurin inhibitor. Study-wide results and caveats: After PTCy, TRB diversity resembled that of CNI/methotrexate controls.

Method: immunoSEQ multiplex PCR; TCRdb's copy keeps in-frame clones and lacks some. The repertoire has about 12,000 clones, roughly four fifths of them found once; the top ten carry about 3.5%. The length of the CDR3 is 14 residues. Germline CDR1 is MNHEY and CDR2 is SVGAGI. V dropped 8 bases and J dropped 5; count of bases not matched to a gene: 8. In the case of this clone: The antigen is undetermined.

The input for sequencing was PBMCs, taken about 380 days after allogeneic stem cell transplant with calcineurin inhibitor and methotrexate. The rearrangement uses TRBV6-5 and TRBJ2-1, with 8 bases fitting TRBD2. The receptor's source is a male patient aged 30 to 39 who received an allogeneic stem cell transplant from an unrelated donor, was CMV-positive, and had acute GVHD only. Some T cells may possibly be graft donor cells. CDR3 bases: TGTGCCAGCGGCCCCCTCGGGGGGGACAATGAGCAGTTCTTC. Translation: CASGPLGGDNEQFF.